These T cell receptor beta chains were read from a single sample in a study of pediatric ulcerative colitis. Generated by immunoSEQ multiplex PCR, the TCRdb table keeps only in-frame clones and is missing some. The sample consists of approximately 5,200 clones, roughly nine tenths of them appearing once. Sequences were obtained from blood. The receptors stem from a boy between 10 and 17 years old with mild ulcerative colitis. The CDR3 runs from the conserved cysteine through the conserved F or W. D genes are given only for firm matches. Expanded clones get a size class; other rows say once, few or many, or leave the size out.

d_gene,j_gene,v_gene,abundance,CDR3aa,CDR3nt
.,TRBJ1-5,TRBV6-1,.,CASSSESHQPQHF,TGTGCCAGCAGTTCAGAGTCGCATCAGCCCCAGCATTTT
.,TRBJ1-4,TRBV19,.,CASSGLRINEKLFF,TGTGCCAGTAGTGGGTTGAGGATCAATGAAAAACTGTTTTTT
.,TRBJ2-1,TRBV19,.,CASSIAGSGQFF,TGTGCCAGTAGTATTGCGGGTTCTGGGCAGTTCTTC
.,TRBJ2-2,TRBV11-1,.,CASSSRGLPGELFF,TGTGCCAGCAGCTCCCGGGGCCTCCCCGGGGAGCTGTTTTTT
TRBD1,TRBJ1-5,TRBV2,.,CASSEGQGFQPQHF,TGTGCCAGCTCGGAGGGACAGGGCTTCCAGCCCCAGCATTTT
TRBD2,TRBJ2-7,TRBV2,once,CASRGRFGRDYEQYF,TGTGCCAGCCGAGGCCGCTTTGGGAGGGACTACGAGCAGTACTTC
TRBD1,TRBJ1-5,TRBV27,.,CASSLTGYQPQHF,TGTGCCAGCAGTTTGACAGGGTATCAGCCCCAGCATTTT
.,TRBJ2-2,TRBV11-2,.,CASSFPRANTGELFF,TGTGCCAGCAGCTTCCCCCGCGCGAACACCGGGGAGCTGTTTTTT
TRBD1,TRBJ1-1,TRBV4-1,.,CASSHAIGQGGKYTEAFF,TGCGCCAGCAGCCACGCTATCGGACAGGGGGGGAAGTACACTGAAGCTTTCTTT
TRBD1,TRBJ1-5,TRBV28,few,CASRASGQGNQPQHF,TGTGCCAGCAGAGCATCGGGACAGGGGAATCAGCCCCAGCATTTT
.,TRBJ2-7,TRBV6-5,.,CASSFGTATSHEQYF,TGTGCCAGCAGTTTCGGGACCGCAACGTCCCACGAGCAGTACTTC
.,TRBJ2-1,TRBV11-3,.,CASSSSGYNEQFF,TGTGCCAGCAGCTCCAGCGGGTACAATGAGCAGTTCTTC
.,TRBJ1-2,TRBV6-1,.,CASSEGGSHGYTF,TGTGCCAGCAGTGAAGGGGGCAGTCATGGCTACACCTTC
.,TRBJ2-1,TRBV4-1,.,CASSPSAQNNEQFF,TGCGCCAGCAGCCCCTCAGCTCAGAACAATGAGCAGTTCTTC
.,TRBJ1-1,TRBV28,.,CASSLVGGNTEAFF,TGTGCCAGCAGTTTAGTAGGTGGGAACACTGAAGCTTTCTTT
.,TRBJ1-1,TRBV7-8,.,CASSLEWDTEAFF,TGTGCCAGCAGCCTGGAGTGGGACACTGAAGCTTTCTTT
.,TRBJ2-2,TRBV9,.,CASSVALDGELFF,TGTGCCAGCAGCGTAGCTCTGGACGGGGAGCTGTTTTTT
TRBD1,TRBJ2-1,TRBV30,.,CAWSVLVGTGGFYRSYNEQFF,TGTGCCTGGAGTGTACTAGTGGGGACAGGGGGCTTCTATCGCTCCTACAATGAGCAGTTCTTC
.,TRBJ2-7,TRBV13,.,CASSLGPAYEQYF,TGTGCCAGCAGCTTAGGACCTGCCTACGAGCAGTACTTC
.,TRBJ2-3,TRBV7-9,.,CASTPPLEKDTQYF,TGTGCCAGCACCCCCCCGCTTGAGAAAGATACGCAGTATTTT
.,TRBJ1-5,TRBV18,.,CASSPPGRGNQPQHF,TGTGCCAGCTCACCACCCGGCAGGGGCAATCAGCCCCAGCATTTT
TRBD1,TRBJ2-7,TRBV18,.,CASSPPGTGYEQYF,TGTGCCAGCTCACCACCAGGGACAGGCTACGAGCAGTACTTC
.,TRBJ1-2,TRBV13,.,CASSPNRVRGYTF,TGTGCCAGCAGCCCGAACAGGGTCCGGGGCTACACCTTC
TRBD2,TRBJ2-2,TRBV9,.,CASSVASGTNTGELFF,TGTGCCAGCAGCGTAGCTAGCGGGACGAACACCGGGGAGCTGTTTTTT